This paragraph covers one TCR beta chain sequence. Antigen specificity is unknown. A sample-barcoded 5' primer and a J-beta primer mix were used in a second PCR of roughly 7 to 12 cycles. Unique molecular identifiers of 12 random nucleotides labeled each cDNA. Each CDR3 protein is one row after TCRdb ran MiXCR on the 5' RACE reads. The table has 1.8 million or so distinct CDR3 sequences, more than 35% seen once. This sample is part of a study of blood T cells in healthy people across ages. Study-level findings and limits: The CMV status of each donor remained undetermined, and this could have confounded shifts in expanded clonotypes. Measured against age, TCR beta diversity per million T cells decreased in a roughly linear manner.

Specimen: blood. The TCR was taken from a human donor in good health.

The CDR3 is CATSRDRGLPPLHF. CDR3 DNA sequence: TGTGCCACCAGCAGAGATCGGGGACTCCCACCCCTCCACTTT. V and J are TRBV15 and TRBJ1-6; possible D gene TRBD1, 5 bases. In germline, CDR1 is LNHNV, CDR2 YYDKDF (reference sequence). V lost 0 bases and J 11 bases, leaving 11 bases between the germline ends. There are 14 residues in the CDR3. Filled out from reference TRBV15 and TRBJ1-6, the complete variable domain reads DAMVIQNPRYQVTQFGKPVTLSCSQTLNHNVMYWYQQKSSQAPKLLFHYYDKDFNNEADTPDNFQSRRPNTSFCFLDIRSPGLGDTAMYLCATSRDRGLPPLHFGNGTRLTVT.